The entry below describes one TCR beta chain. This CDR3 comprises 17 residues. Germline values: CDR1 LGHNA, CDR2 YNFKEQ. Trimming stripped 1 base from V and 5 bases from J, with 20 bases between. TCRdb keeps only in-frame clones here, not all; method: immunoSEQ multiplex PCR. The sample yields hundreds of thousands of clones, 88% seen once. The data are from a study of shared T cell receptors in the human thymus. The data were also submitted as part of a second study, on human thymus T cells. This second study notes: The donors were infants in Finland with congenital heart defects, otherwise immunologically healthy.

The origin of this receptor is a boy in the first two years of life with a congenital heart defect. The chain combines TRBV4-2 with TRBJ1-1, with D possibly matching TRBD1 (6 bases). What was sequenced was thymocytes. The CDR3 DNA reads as TGTGCCAGCAGCCAAGCATACCCACAGGGAGCTCTGACTGAAGCTTTCTTT. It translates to CASSQAYPQGALTEAFF.